Included here is one T cell receptor beta chain sequence, with context. What it recognizes is unknown. The record originates from a study of graft-versus-host responses after intestinal transplantation. Study findings and constraints: GvH clones appeared in recipient marrow, some first in ileum or blood.

Repertoires were generated with immunoSEQ multiplex PCR, while TCRdb's copy carries only in-frame clones and drops some. This table has about 18,000 clones, around 90% appearing once. CDR1 and CDR2 from the germline V gene are MNHNS and SASEGT. Deletions cut 2 bases from V and 3 bases from J, with 8 bases between. This CDR3 has 15 residues. The sequencing used PBMCs, collected more than 350 days after transplant. This chain links TRBV6-1 with TRBJ2-6; the D gene is possibly TRBD2 (5 bases). The TCR originated in a human patient who received an intestinal transplant, so some T cells may come from the graft donor. The CDR3 here is CASSERGFGANVLTF. The CDR3 nucleotides read TGTGCCAGCAGTGAACGGGGATTTGGGGCCAACGTCCTGACTTTC.